This TCR beta chain came from a study of CD8 T cells in ankylosing spondylitis (dated by TCRdb to 2016 to 2017). Concerning the study at large: T cell receptor beta repertoires were profiled in healthy donors and ankylosing spondylitis patients so that disease-linked TCR variants could be found. In total, the full study cohort was made up of roughly 110 healthy donors and roughly 27 ankylosing spondylitis patients. Samples of peripheral blood were taken, and for ankylosing spondylitis patients, synovial fluid was collected as well.

A word on this clonotype: Its antigen is still unknown. No quality values exist for individual bases; no much larger clone is one base distant.

At the junction V is shortened by 5 bases and J by 2 bases, with 14 bases in between. CDR1 SEHNR and CDR2 FQNEAQ are derived from the germline V gene (reference sequence). The CDR3 goes from the cysteine to the phenylalanine over 15 residues. The only DNA kept is the CDR3, 45 bases in frame from the first base. Here is what the overall study found, with its caveats: The disease-linked clones were reported as significantly enriched in matched synovial fluid samples from ankylosing spondylitis patients. Blood from ankylosing spondylitis patients appeared to be characterized by a TCR beta motif made up of under ten highly homologous amino acid variants. Some of the motif variants had been reported before in the synovial fluid and blood of reactive arthritis patients, a finding that suggests common disease-initiation mechanisms. The disease-linked clones had a CD8+ phenotype and were found at relatively low frequencies in peripheral blood.

TCRdb records Illumina MiSeq as the sequencer. Quantitative 5'-RACE with molecular barcodes was used to prepare TCR beta libraries. The original pipeline was this. A new computational method based on a probabilistic model of VDJ rearrangement was used to identify disease-linked TCR variants. The raw public data were reprocessed by TCRdb itself: fastp quality trimming at Q25, MiXCR clonotype calling, in-frame beta chains only. One record per CDR3 amino acid sequence lists the most common genes and DNA. The V and J calls and clone size come from TCRdb's table, not from the authors' own analysis. In this sample the table shows about 33,000 distinct CDR3 sequences, 13% to 15% of which occur a single time. The ten top clones hold 36% of the sample.

The chain is assembled from TRBV7-9 and TRBJ2-3; the D segment is perhaps TRBD1 or TRBD2, each sharing 5 matched bases. The sequence derives from a male donor with ankylosing spondylitis or in good health (not recorded which). The source material was blood. The base sequence is TGTGCCAGCAGCCCCCCCCGGGGCCTCACAGATACGCAGTATTTT. Translated, this gives CASSPPRGLTDTQYF.